This is a list of T cell receptor beta chains from one sample in a study of T-cell memory formation after mild COVID-19. TCRdb reprocessed the 5' RACE reads with MiXCR, giving one entry per CDR3 protein. The sample lists about 90,000 distinct CDR3 sequences, about 16% occurring once. Sequenced input: PBMCs or a T cell subset sorted from them (not recorded which). Receptors originate from a young man who had mild COVID-19 (a few samples of this study predate the infection). Cell type and time point are not known. CDR3s include the opening cysteine and the closing phenylalanine or tryptophan. D genes are given only for firm matches. Clone size is given for some rows only: seen once, a few or many times, or a class if the clone is expanded.

d_gene,abundance,j_gene,v_gene,CDR3nt,CDR3aa
.,few,TRBJ2-3,TRBV4-3,TGCGCCAGCAGCCAAGCGACAGGATATGACACAGATACGCAGTATTTT,CASSQATGYDTDTQYF
TRBD2,.,TRBJ2-1,TRBV5-4,TGTGCCAGCAGCCCAGTGGGGGGGTACAATGAGCAGTTCTTC,CASSPVGGYNEQFF
TRBD2,few,TRBJ2-5,TRBV7-9,TGTGCCAGCAGCTTAATCAGCGGGGGGCCCTGGGGAGAGACCCAGTACTTC,CASSLISGGPWGETQYF
TRBD1,.,TRBJ2-3,TRBV6-4,TGTGCCAGCAGTCCAAACAGGGGTAGTGTTGCAGATACGCAGTATTTT,CASSPNRGSVADTQYF
.,.,TRBJ2-5,TRBV7-9,TGTGCCAGCAGCCCAGGGAGGGGGGATCAAGAGACCCAGTACTTC,CASSPGRGDQETQYF
.,few,TRBJ2-3,TRBV5-1,TGCGCCAGCAGCCAAGGTAATCCAGATACGCAGTATTTT,CASSQGNPDTQYF
.,.,TRBJ2-7,TRBV7-6,TGTGCCAGCAGCTTAGCCTGGAAGGGGACCTACGAGCAGTACTTC,CASSLAWKGTYEQYF
.,many,TRBJ2-6,TRBV6-5,TGTGCCAGCAGCGGACCGAGCTCTGGGGCCAACGTCCTGACTTTC,CASSGPSSGANVLTF
.,.,TRBJ2-1,TRBV5-1,TGCGCCAGCAGCCCAGGACTACTCTCCTACAATGAGCAGTTCTTC,CASSPGLLSYNEQFF
TRBD1,.,TRBJ1-5,TRBV4-3,TGCGCCAGCGGACAGGGCGGCAATCAGCCCCAGCATTTT,CASGQGGNQPQHF
TRBD1,.,TRBJ1-2,TRBV29-1,TGCAGCGTTGGGGATCGGGACAGCTATGGCTACACCTTC,CSVGDRDSYGYTF
.,few,TRBJ2-2,TRBV4-3,TGCGCCAGCAGCCAAGAATTTGACACCGGGGAGCTGTTTTTT,CASSQEFDTGELFF
.,few,TRBJ2-5,TRBV7-9,TGTGCCAGCAGCTATGGCGGACAAGAGACCCAGTACTTC,CASSYGGQETQYF
.,.,TRBJ2-1,TRBV12-3/TRBV12-4,TGTGCCAGCAGTGTGGGGTCGGGTGGCTATGAGCAGTTCTTC,CASSVGSGGYEQFF
.,.,TRBJ1-2,TRBV5-1,TGCGCCAGCAGCTTCGGCGTCTATGGCTACACCTTC,CASSFGVYGYTF
.,.,TRBJ1-5,TRBV19,TGTGCCAGCGTCTTCACAGGGATGGGCAATCAGCCCCAGCATTTT,CASVFTGMGNQPQHF
.,.,TRBJ2-5,TRBV21-1,TGTGCCAGCAGCCTGGACAGTGAAGAGACCCAGTACTTC,CASSLDSEETQYF
TRBD2,few,TRBJ2-3,TRBV7-3,TGTGCCAGCAGCCCCGGGACTAGCGGTGATACGCAGTATTTT,CASSPGTSGDTQYF
TRBD2,.,TRBJ2-5,TRBV4-1,TGCGCCAGCAGCCAAGTGTTGCCTAGCGGGAAAGAGACCCAGTACTTC,CASSQVLPSGKETQYF
TRBD1,few,TRBJ1-5,TRBV6-5,TGTGCCAGCAGTCCTACAGGGGGCAATCAGCCCCAGCATTTT,CASSPTGGNQPQHF
TRBD1,.,TRBJ1-5,TRBV5-1,TGCGCCAGCAGCTTGGGACAGGGAGGGTTTCAGCCCCAGCATTTT,CASSLGQGGFQPQHF
.,few,TRBJ2-2,TRBV7-9,TGTGCCAGCAGCTTATTTGGGACGGGGAACACCGGGGAGCTGTTTTTT,CASSLFGTGNTGELFF
.,.,TRBJ1-3,TRBV14,TGTGCCAGCAGCCAAGAGATCGGGACACTGTTGCGGAACACCATATATTTT,CASSQEIGTLLRNTIYF
.,.,TRBJ2-7,TRBV7-9,TGTGCCAGCAGCTTAAGCGAGGGCGTACACTACGAGCAGTACTTC,CASSLSEGVHYEQYF
.,.,TRBJ1-4,TRBV29-1,TGCAGCGTTGAAGCGGGGGGAAAACTGTTTTTT,CSVEAGGKLFF
TRBD2,.,TRBJ2-1,TRBV27,TGTGCCAGCACCTTGACTAGCGGGGGGTACAATGAGCAGTTCTTC,CASTLTSGGYNEQFF
.,many,TRBJ2-2,TRBV7-3,TGTGCCAGCAGCCCCGGACACGCGAACACCGGGGAGCTGTTTTTT,CASSPGHANTGELFF
TRBD2,.,TRBJ2-7,TRBV12-3/TRBV12-4,TGTGCCAGCAGGGGGAGGGTTTCCTACGAGCAGTACTTC,CASRGRVSYEQYF
TRBD1,.,TRBJ2-7,TRBV11-1,TGTGCCAGCAGCTTAAACAGGGGGCACGAGCAGTACTTC,CASSLNRGHEQYF
TRBD1,.,TRBJ1-5,TRBV5-1,TGCGCCAGCAGCTGGGGACAGGGTCATCAGCCCCAGCATTTT,CASSWGQGHQPQHF
.,.,TRBJ2-5,TRBV29-1,TGCAGCGTTTATAAGGGGCGACAAGAGACCCAGTACTTC,CSVYKGRQETQYF
.,.,TRBJ1-2,TRBV5-5,TGTGTCAGCAGCTTGTGGACAGAGGATGGCTACACCTTC,CVSSLWTEDGYTF
.,.,TRBJ2-2,TRBV6-5,TGTGCCAGCAGTCTAGGATCCTTGGACACCGGGGAGCTGTTTTTT,CASSLGSLDTGELFF
TRBD2,.,TRBJ2-3,TRBV9,TGTGCCAGCAGCGGACTAGCGGGGGGGGGCACAGATACGCAGTATTTT,CASSGLAGGGTDTQYF